This entry is about one T cell receptor beta chain. This record belongs to a study of blood T cell repertoires in COVID-19. Across the study: Spain, Italy and the United States supplied samples that represented acute and convalescent COVID-19. PBMCs, B-cell-depleted T cells, or T cells were the source of the cDNA or gDNA that made up the material.

Methods used by the authors: Amplifying reference gene primers gave estimates of nucleated cell counts. Sequencing was performed with immunoSEQ multiplex PCR; in TCRdb, only in-frame clones are kept and a portion is missing. The D gene and trimming were derived from the DNA, and the V and J assignments and clone size from that table. Of tens of thousands of clones detected, roughly 86% appear once; the ten largest clones hold roughly 10%. The CDR3 is 13 amino acids. Trimming removed 5 bases from V and 8 bases from J; junction bases left unmatched: 8. Per germline, CDR1 SNHLY and CDR2 FYNNEI. The sequence derives from a man in his 70s with active COVID-19. The V and J genes are TRBV2 and TRBJ1-1, with 7 nucleotides matching TRBD1. Sequenced input: peripheral blood. This CDR3 reads CASSIRSTGEAFF. CDR3 nucleotides: TGTGCCAGCAGTATTCGATCGACAGGGGAAGCTTTCTTT.